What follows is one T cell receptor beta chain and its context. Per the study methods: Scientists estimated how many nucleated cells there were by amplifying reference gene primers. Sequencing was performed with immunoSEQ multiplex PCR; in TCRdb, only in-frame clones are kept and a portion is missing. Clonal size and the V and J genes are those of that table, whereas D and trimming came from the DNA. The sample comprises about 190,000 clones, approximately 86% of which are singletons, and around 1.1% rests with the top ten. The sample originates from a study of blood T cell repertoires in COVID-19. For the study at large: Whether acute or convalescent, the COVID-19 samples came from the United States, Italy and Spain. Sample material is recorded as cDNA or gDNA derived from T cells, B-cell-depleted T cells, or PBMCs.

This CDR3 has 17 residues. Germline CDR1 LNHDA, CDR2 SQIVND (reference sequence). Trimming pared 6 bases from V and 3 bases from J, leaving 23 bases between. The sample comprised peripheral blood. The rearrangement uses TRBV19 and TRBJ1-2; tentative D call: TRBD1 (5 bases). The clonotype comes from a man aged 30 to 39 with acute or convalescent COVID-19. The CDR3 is CASSTLTWVGVDYGYTF. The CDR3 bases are TGTGCCAGTAGCACACTGACGTGGGTAGGGGTGGACTATGGCTACACCTTC.